The present T cell receptor (beta chain) was sequenced within a study of CD8+ T cells in alopecia areata. Investigators isolated RNA and reverse transcribed it into cDNA to act as the sequencing template. Clones were sequenced by immunoSEQ multiplex PCR, and TCRdb holds only the in-frame ones, with some missing. Of 100,000 to 150,000 clones listed, around 60% were seen once; the top ten hold around 5.7%. Treatment defined: oral pan-JAK inhibitor, 5-10 mg twice daily. Germline CDR1 MDHEN, CDR2 SYDVKM. V dropped 3 bases and J dropped 7 bases, with 9 bases sitting between them. This CDR3 has 12 residues.

The rearrangement uses TRBV28 and TRBJ1-1; D is unclear. The sample in question was CD4+ T cells sorted from blood, obtained at week 4, from a patient treated with tofacitinib. The clonotype comes from a human donor with alopecia areata. CDR3 nucleotides: TGTGCCAGCAGTTTGGTAGGGTATGAAGCTTTCTTT. Translated, it gives CASSLVGYEAFF.